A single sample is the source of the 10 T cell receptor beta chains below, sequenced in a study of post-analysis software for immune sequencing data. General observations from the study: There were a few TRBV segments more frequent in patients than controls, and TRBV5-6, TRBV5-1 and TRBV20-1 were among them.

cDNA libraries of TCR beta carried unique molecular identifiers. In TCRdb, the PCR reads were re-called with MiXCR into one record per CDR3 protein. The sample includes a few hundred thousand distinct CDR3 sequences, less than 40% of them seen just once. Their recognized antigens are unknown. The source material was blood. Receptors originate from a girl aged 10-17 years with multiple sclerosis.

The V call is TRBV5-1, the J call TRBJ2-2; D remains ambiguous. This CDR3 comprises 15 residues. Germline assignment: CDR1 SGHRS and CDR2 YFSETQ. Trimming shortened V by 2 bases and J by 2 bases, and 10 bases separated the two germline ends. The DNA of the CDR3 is TGCGCCAGCAGCTTCAGTCGCCCCAACACCGGGGAGCTGTTTTTT. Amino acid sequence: CASSFSRPNTGELFF.

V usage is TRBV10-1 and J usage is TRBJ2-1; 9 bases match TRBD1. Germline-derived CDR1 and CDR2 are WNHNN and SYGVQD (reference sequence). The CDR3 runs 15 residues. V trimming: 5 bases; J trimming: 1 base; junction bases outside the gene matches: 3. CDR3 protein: CASSKGTGSYNEQFF. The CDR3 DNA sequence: TGCGCCAGCAGTAAAGGGACAGGGTCCTACAATGAGCAGTTCTTC.

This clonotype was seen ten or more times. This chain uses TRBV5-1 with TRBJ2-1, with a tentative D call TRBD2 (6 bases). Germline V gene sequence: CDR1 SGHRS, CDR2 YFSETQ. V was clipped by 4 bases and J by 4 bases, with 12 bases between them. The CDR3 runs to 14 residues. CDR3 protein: CASSPAGGYNEQFF. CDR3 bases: TGCGCCAGCAGCCCCGCCGGGGGTTACAATGAGCAGTTCTTC.

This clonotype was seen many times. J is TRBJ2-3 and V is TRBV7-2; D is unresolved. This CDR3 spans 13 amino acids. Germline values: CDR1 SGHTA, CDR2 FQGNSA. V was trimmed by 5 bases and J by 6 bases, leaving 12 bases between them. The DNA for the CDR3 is TGTGCCAGCAGCCCGAACTTTTCGGATACGCAGTATTTT. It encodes CASSPNFSDTQYF. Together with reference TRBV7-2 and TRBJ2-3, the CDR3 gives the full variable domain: GAGVSQSPSNKVTEKGKDVELRCDPISGHTALYWYRQSLGQGLEFLIYFQGNSAPDKSGLPSDRFSAERTGGSVSTLTIQRTQQEDSAVYLCASSPNFSDTQYFGPGTRLTVL.

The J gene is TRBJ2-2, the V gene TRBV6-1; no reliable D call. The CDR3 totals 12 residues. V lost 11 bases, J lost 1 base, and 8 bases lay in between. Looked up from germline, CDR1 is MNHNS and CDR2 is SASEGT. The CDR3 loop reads CAGTENTGELFF. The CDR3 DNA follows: TGTGCCGGCACCGAGAACACCGGGGAGCTGTTTTTT.

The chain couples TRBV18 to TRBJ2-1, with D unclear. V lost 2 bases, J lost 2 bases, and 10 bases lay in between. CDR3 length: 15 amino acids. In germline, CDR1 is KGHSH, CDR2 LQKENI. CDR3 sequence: CASSPSQYAYNEQFF. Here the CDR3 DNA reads TGTGCCAGCTCACCATCCCAGTACGCCTACAATGAGCAGTTCTTC.

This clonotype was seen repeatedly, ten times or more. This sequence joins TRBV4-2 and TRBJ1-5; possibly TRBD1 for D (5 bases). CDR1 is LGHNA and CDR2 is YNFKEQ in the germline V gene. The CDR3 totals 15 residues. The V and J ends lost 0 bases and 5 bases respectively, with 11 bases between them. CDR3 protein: CASSQDVGRDQPQHF. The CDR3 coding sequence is TGTGCCAGCAGCCAAGATGTTGGCAGGGATCAGCCCCAGCATTTT.

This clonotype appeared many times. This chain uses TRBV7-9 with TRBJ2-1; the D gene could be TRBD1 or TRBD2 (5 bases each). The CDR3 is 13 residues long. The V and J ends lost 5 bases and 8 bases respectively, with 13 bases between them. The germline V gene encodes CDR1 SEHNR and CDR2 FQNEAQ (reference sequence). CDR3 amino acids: CASSPGSEYEQFF. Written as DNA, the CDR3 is TGTGCCAGCAGCCCAGGGAGTGAGTATGAGCAGTTCTTC.

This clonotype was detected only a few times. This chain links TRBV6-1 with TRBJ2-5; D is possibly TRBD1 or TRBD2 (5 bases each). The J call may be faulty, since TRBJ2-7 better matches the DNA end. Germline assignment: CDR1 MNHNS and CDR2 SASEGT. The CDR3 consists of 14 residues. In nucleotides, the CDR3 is TGTGCCAGCAGTGAAGGGGGGATAGACAACGAGCAGTACTTC. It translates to CASSEGGIDNEQYF.

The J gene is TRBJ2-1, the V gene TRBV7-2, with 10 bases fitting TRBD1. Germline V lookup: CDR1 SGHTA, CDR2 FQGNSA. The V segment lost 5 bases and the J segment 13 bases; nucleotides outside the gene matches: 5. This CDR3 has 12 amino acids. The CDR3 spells CASSPRDRGQFF. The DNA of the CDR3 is TGTGCCAGCAGCCCACGGGACAGGGGACAGTTCTTC.